The next 25 T cell receptor beta chains were all read from a single sample in a study of human versus mouse CDR3 diversity and MHC coevolution. Sequencing was performed with immunoSEQ multiplex PCR; in TCRdb, only in-frame clones are kept and a portion is missing. This table has about 77,000 clones, about nine tenths appearing once. The sample consisted of naive CD4+ T cells from blood. Subset noted: CD45RO-negative CD62L-positive naive CD4 T cells. These receptors originate from a person between 25 and 75 years old in good health.

The V and J genes are TRBV9 and TRBJ1-4, with D tentatively TRBD1 (6 bases). Trimming cost V 7 bases and J 0 bases, with 7 bases left between them. The CDR3 length is 13 residues. Germline V gene lookup returns CDR1 SGDLS and CDR2 YYNGEE. The CDR3 region is CASQGTTNEKLFF. The CDR3 region has the DNA TGTGCCAGCCAGGGGACAACTAATGAAAAACTGTTTTTT.

The CDR3 loop reads CASSSGGTLPEQYF. The CDR3 nucleotides read TGTGCCAGCAGTAGTGGGGGCACACTTCCGGAGCAGTACTTC. This chain connects TRBV6-5 to TRBJ2-7; TRBD1 is a possible D gene (6 bases). Germline lookup yields CDR1 MNHEY and CDR2 SVGAGI. The CDR3 is 14 residues long. V was pared by 5 bases and J by 7 bases, with 18 bases between.

The genes are TRBV7-9 and TRBJ2-2; tentative D call: TRBD2 (5 bases). The CDR3 loop spans 16 amino acids. V was shortened by 7 bases and J by 0 bases, with 15 bases between the two germline ends. In germline, CDR1 is SEHNR, CDR2 FQNEAQ (reference sequence). The CDR3 bases are TGTGCCAGCAACGCCAGGACTGACGCGAACACCGGGGAGCTGTTTTTT. Amino acids: CASNARTDANTGELFF.

CDR3 loop: CARKATSGRANVLTF. The CDR3 coding sequence is TGTGCCCGAAAAGCCACTAGCGGGAGAGCCAACGTCCTGACTTTC. The chain has TRBV7-2 and TRBJ2-6; 11 nucleotides align to TRBD2. The V and J ends lost 11 bases and 7 bases, in that order; junction bases with no gene match: 10. Germline CDR1 SGHTA, CDR2 FQGNSA. The CDR3 is 15 residues long.

This chain uses TRBV5-8 with TRBJ1-2, with no clear D. This CDR3 region has 12 residues. Germline-derived CDR1 and CDR2 are SGHTS and YDEGEE. The V gene lost 0 bases and the J gene lost 8 bases, with 8 bases spanning the gap. CDR3 coding DNA: TGTGCCAGCAGCTTGGCCGGAGGGGGCTACACCTTC. It translates to CASSLAGGGYTF.

V usage is TRBV18 and J usage is TRBJ2-3; 14 bases are a match to TRBD2. Germline CDR1 KGHSH, CDR2 LQKENI. V dropped 3 bases and J dropped 5; count of bases not matched to a gene: 4. This CDR3 contains 16 residues. The CDR3 protein is CASSPLGTSGRDTQYF. In DNA, the CDR3 is TGTGCCAGCTCACCTCTGGGGACTAGCGGGAGAGATACGCAGTATTTT.

In nucleotides, the CDR3 is TGTGCCATCAGTGAGTCGGGTGCGGGAGTCCACACAGATACGCAGTATTTT. It specifies CAISESGAGVHTDTQYF. The chain combines TRBV10-3 with TRBJ2-3, with 7 bases fitting TRBD2. V lost 0 bases to trimming and J lost 2 bases; unmatched junction nucleotides: 8. Germline CDR1 reads ENHRY; CDR2 reads SYGVKD. The CDR3 runs 17 residues.

The chain links TRBV19 to TRBJ1-2; D is perhaps TRBD1 (6 bases). The CDR3 sequence is 15 residues long. Trimming left V 7 bases short and J 0 bases short, with 15 bases between. Germline CDR1 LNHDA, CDR2 SQIVND (reference sequence). CDR3 amino acids: CASTVLTGTNYGYTF. CDR3 DNA sequence: TGTGCCAGTACCGTCCTAACAGGGACTAACTATGGCTACACCTTC.

The chain combines TRBV6-6 with TRBJ1-1; 9 bases match TRBD1. This CDR3 region has 15 residues. With V trimmed by 5 bases and J by 1 base, 5 bases remained unmatched. Germline CDR1 reads MNHNY; CDR2 reads SVGAGI (reference sequence). As DNA, the CDR3 is TGTGCCAGCAGTGGACAGGGGAGCTCGAACACTGAAGCTTTCTTT. Amino acid sequence: CASSGQGSSNTEAFF.

This clone came up a few times. The rearrangement links TRBV28 to TRBJ1-4; D perhaps matches TRBD1 (5 bases). The CDR3 extends over 15 amino acids. Trimming stripped 4 bases from V and 6 bases from J, with 15 bases between. Germline V lookup: CDR1 MDHEN, CDR2 SYDVKM. The CDR3 bases are TGTGCCAGCAGTTCCCTTGGGGGGAACTATGAAAAACTGTTTTTT. Its protein is CASSSLGGNYEKLFF. Using reference TRBV28 and TRBJ1-4 for the parts outside the CDR3, the full variable domain is DVKVTQSSRYLVKRTGEKVFLECVQDMDHENMFWYRQDPGLGLRLIYFSYDVKMKEKGDIPEGYSVSREKKERFSLILESASTNQTSMYLCASSSLGGNYEKLFFGSGTQLSVL.

J is TRBJ1-1 and V is TRBV19, with D maybe TRBD1 (6 bases). CDR3 length equals 15 residues. CDR1 and CDR2 from the germline V gene are LNHDA and SQIVND (reference sequence). Trimming removed 2 bases from V and 1 base from J, with 11 bases in between. In DNA, the CDR3 is TGTGCCAGTAGTATACAGGGGATGCAGAACACTGAAGCTTTCTTT. This sequence encodes CASSIQGMQNTEAFF. The full variable domain, in which reference TRBV19 and TRBJ1-1 provide the parts outside the CDR3, is DGGITQSPKYLFRKEGQNVTLSCEQNLNHDAMYWYRQDPGQGLRLIYYSQIVNDFQKGDIAEGYSVSREKKESFPLTVTSAQKNPTAFYLCASSIQGMQNTEAFFGQGTRLTVV.

V and J are TRBV5-6 and TRBJ1-2, with D possibly being TRBD1 (5 bases). Germline CDR1 SGHDT, CDR2 YYEEEE. The CDR3 has 13 amino acids. The V end was cut by 2 bases, the J end by 8 bases, with 13 bases between. CDR3 sequence reads: CASSLSRGSGYTF. The CDR3 bases are TGTGCCAGCAGCTTATCTAGGGGTAGCGGCTACACCTTC. Supplemented by reference TRBV5-6 and TRBJ1-2, the full variable domain reads DAGVTQSPTHLIKTRGQQVTLRCSPKSGHDTVSWYQQALGQGPQFIFQYYEEEERQRGNFPDRFSGHQFPNYSSELNVNALLLGDSALYLCASSLSRGSGYTFGSGTRLTVV.

The chain links TRBV19 to TRBJ2-1, with a possible D match to TRBD2 (5 bases). The CDR3 is made up of 13 amino acids. The germline gives CDR1 LNHDA, CDR2 SQIVND (reference sequence). Trimming removed 6 bases at V and 5 bases at J, with 11 bases between. For the CDR3, the DNA is TGTGCCAGTAGGGCGGACTTCGACAATGAGCAGTTCTTC. It translates to CASRADFDNEQFF.

The chain is built from TRBV5-1 and TRBJ2-1, with 16 nucleotides matching TRBD2. In germline, CDR1 is SGHRS, CDR2 YFSETQ. Trimming took 4 bases from V and 4 from J; bases not matched to a gene: 8. CDR3 size: 18 residues. CDR3 amino acids: CASSMGLAGGPRYNEQFF. CDR3 DNA: TGCGCCAGCAGCATGGGACTAGCGGGAGGGCCTAGATACAATGAGCAGTTCTTC. Complete variable domain (other parts from reference TRBV5-1 and TRBJ2-1): KAGVTQTPRYLIKTRGQQVTLSCSPISGHRSVSWYQQTPGQGLQFLFEYFSETQRNKGNFPGRFSGRQFSNSRSEMNVSTLELGDSALYLCASSMGLAGGPRYNEQFFGPGTRLTVL.

The J gene is TRBJ2-7, the V gene TRBV7-9, with TRBD2 identical over 14 bases. CDR3 length: 18 amino acids. Germline CDR1 is SEHNR and CDR2 is FQNEAQ (reference sequence). With V trimmed by 2 bases and J by 7 bases, 13 bases remained unmatched. The CDR3 loop reads CASSLPRGTSGSVLEQYF. CDR3 in DNA: TGTGCCAGCAGCTTACCTCGTGGGACTAGCGGGAGTGTCCTGGAGCAGTACTTC.

The chain has TRBV4-1 and TRBJ2-7, with TRBD1 matching over 8 bases. V was clipped by 2 bases and J by 0 bases; unmatched bases: 6. There are 16 residues in the CDR3. The germline gives CDR1 MGHRA, CDR2 YSYEKL. The CDR3 loop reads CASSQPRGRNSYEQYF. CDR3 sequence (DNA): TGCGCCAGCAGCCAACCCAGGGGGCGGAACTCCTACGAGCAGTACTTC.

This chain links TRBV6-6 with TRBJ1-4; D unclear. The V end was cut by 0 bases, the J end by 14 bases, with 10 bases between. Germline V gene lookup returns CDR1 MNHNY and CDR2 SVGAGI (reference sequence). This CDR3 is 12 amino acids long. The DNA of the CDR3 is TGTGCCAGCAGTTACTCGCGTGAGCCTCTGTTTTTT. It codes for CASSYSREPLFF.

This chain uses TRBV30 with TRBJ1-1; TRBD1 matches at 7 bases. CDR3 size: 13 residues. Germline V gives CDR1 GTSNPN, CDR2 SVGIG (reference sequence). V lost 1 base to trimming and J lost 3 bases; unmatched junction nucleotides: 2. Here the CDR3 DNA reads TGTGCCTGGAGTGGAGGGGGCGACACTGAAGCTTTCTTT. Its protein product is CAWSGGGDTEAFF.

The rearrangement uses TRBV6-6 and TRBJ2-1; the D is unclear. Germline V gene data show CDR1 as MNHNY and CDR2 as SVGAGI (reference sequence). V was clipped by 0 bases and J by 0 bases, with 3 bases between them. This CDR3 has 14 amino acids. CDR3 residues: CASSYSSSYNEQFF. CDR3 coding DNA: TGTGCCAGCAGTTACTCGAGCTCCTACAATGAGCAGTTCTTC.

This clone has just a few counts. The V call is TRBV28, the J call TRBJ1-4, with 9 bases aligning to TRBD1. Germline CDR1 is MDHEN and CDR2 is SYDVKM. The CDR3 has 15 amino acids. V shed 4 bases, J shed 6 bases, and the junction held 6 bases outside the gene matches. In nucleotides, the CDR3 is TGTGCCAGCAGTTCCCAACAGGGGGCGTATGAAAAACTGTTTTTT. Protein: CASSSQQGAYEKLFF. Full variable domain (missing parts from reference TRBV28 and TRBJ1-4): DVKVTQSSRYLVKRTGEKVFLECVQDMDHENMFWYRQDPGLGLRLIYFSYDVKMKEKGDIPEGYSVSREKKERFSLILESASTNQTSMYLCASSSQQGAYEKLFFGSGTQLSVL.

This chain joins TRBV18 and TRBJ1-2, with 8 bases matching TRBD1. Germline V CDR1 and CDR2: KGHSH, LQKENI. With 3 bases clipped from V and 2 bases from J, the junction kept 8 bases outside the gene matches. This CDR3 is 16 amino acids long. The CDR3 DNA reads as TGTGCCAGCTCACCGGGTCCGGGACAGGCGAACTATGGCTACACCTTC. Encoded protein: CASSPGPGQANYGYTF.

The chain couples TRBV6-6 to TRBJ2-7, with 9 bases aligning to TRBD1. Germline V gives CDR1 MNHNY, CDR2 SVGAGI (reference sequence). This CDR3 is 15 amino acids long. V lost 1 base and J lost 1; bases outside the gene matches: 2. CDR3 in DNA: TGTGCCAGCAGTTACTGGGACAGGGAGTCCTACGAGCAGTACTTC. Translating gives CASSYWDRESYEQYF.

In nucleotides, the CDR3 is TGCAGCGTCCCAGGGCCAGCCGCGAACACCGGGGAGCTGTTTTTT. As protein: CSVPGPAANTGELFF. The rearrangement links TRBV29-1 to TRBJ2-2; TRBD1 is a possible D gene (5 bases). CDR1 is SQVTM and CDR2 is ANQGSEA in the germline V gene. V lost 6 bases and J lost 0, with 14 bases in between. The CDR3 has 15 amino acids.

The rearrangement links TRBV27 to TRBJ2-7; 9 bases line up with TRBD1. V trimming: 5 bases; J trimming: 5 bases; junction bases outside the gene matches: 7. The CDR3 is 14 residues long. From germline, CDR1 is MNHEY and CDR2 SMNVEV (reference sequence). In nucleotides, the CDR3 is TGTGCCAGCAGTAACCGGGACAGGGTTAACGAGCAGTACTTC. It specifies CASSNRDRVNEQYF.

The chain employs TRBV6-4 and TRBJ2-7; 13 positions agree with TRBD2. This CDR3 is built from 17 residues. J lost 1 base, V lost 7 bases, and 10 bases had no gene match. Looked up from germline, CDR1 is MRHNA and CDR2 is SNTAGT. The CDR3 protein is CASIRSGTSGISYEQYF. CDR3 bases: TGTGCCAGCATCCGATCCGGGACTAGCGGGATTTCCTACGAGCAGTACTTC.